Reported below is one T cell receptor (beta chain). Its cognate antigen is unknown. This sample is part of a study of Graves' ophthalmopathy and Graves' hyperthyroidism. Overall study context: Prior to any treatment, peripheral blood was collected at the time of initial diagnosis. Overall study findings and caveats: Among expanded thyroid clonotypes above 0.001 frequency, most also occurred in blood.

V trimming: 6 bases; J trimming: 1 base; junction bases outside the gene matches: 10. The CDR3 has 16 residues. The germline V gene encodes CDR1 SQVTM and CDR2 ANQGSEA. The authors amplified TCR beta CDR3 regions from RNA transcripts. HTBI primers served in a first-round RT-PCR, which a second-round multiplex PCR followed. TCRdb reprocessed the multiplex PCR reads with MiXCR, giving one entry per CDR3 protein. This table has 600,000 to 950,000 distinct CDR3 sequences, roughly 41% appearing once. Ineligible for inclusion were patients with other autoimmune diseases, uncontrolled infections, pregnancy or lactation. Clinicians made diagnoses from clinical symptoms, serum thyroxine, TRAb, thyroid ultrasound and orbital computed tomography.

Sequencing was carried out using peripheral blood. The chain has TRBV29-1 and TRBJ2-3; the match to TRBD1 covers 10 bases. The sequence was obtained from an adult man with Graves' ophthalmopathy. The CDR3 DNA follows: TGCAGCGTGGCCCCCACTGGACAGGGGGGCACAGATACGCAGTATTTT. Protein product: CSVAPTGQGGTDTQYF.